This is a list of T cell receptor beta chains from one sample in a study of T cells in Graves' hyperthyroidism and ophthalmopathy. TCRdb reprocessed the multiplex PCR reads with MiXCR, giving one entry per CDR3 protein. The sample holds a few hundred thousand distinct CDR3 sequences, roughly a sixth seen once. Sample: blood. The receptors originated from a woman aged 40 to 55 with Graves' ophthalmopathy. CDR3s leave out the opening cysteine and the closing phenylalanine or tryptophan.

CDR3,V
ASSEGLAGAADTQY,TRBV2
SARDWRDGYT,TRBV20-1
ASSQRQGGEQF,TRBV7-6
ASSEAIGHGELF,TRBV6-1
ASSWNRDRSPNSPLH,TRBV6-1
ASSLGQAGGTDTQY,TRBV4-1
ASRERGRTDTQY,TRBV19
ASSSGTDPSEQY,TRBV19
ASIPGAGNEQF,TRBV7-9
ASSTTGNGYT,TRBV6-1
SARGQGAGTDTQY,TRBV20-1
ASSDSSSGGSDTQY,TRBV6-4
ASSPLRGDLNTEAF,TRBV18
ASTKGSSYNEQF,TRBV6-1
ASSLELKGETQY,TRBV28
ASSYGREITGELF,TRBV6-5
ATSWTGYTDTQY,TRBV30
ASSLTGQGVAF,TRBV27
ASSERTETQY,TRBV7-8
ACRDRGHTEAF,TRBV30
SARDQRELQETQY,TRBV20-1
ATSSGTSGFRADTQY,TRBV15
AWKNSPSTDTQY,TRBV30
ASSQRASYNEQF,TRBV11-3
ASRSGSYSGNTIY,TRBV11-2
AISEDGGQPQH,TRBV10-3
ASSPDSGPSTEAF,TRBV5-1
SARDELGTGAYRLDTQY,TRBV20-1
ASSLSGGLYEQY,TRBV27
ASSLGTPYGYT,TRBV7-9
ASSQVQQGGPYEQY,TRBV4-1
ASSPTQGANEQY,TRBV27
ASSGDSGRASYNEQF,TRBV9